This T cell receptor (beta chain) was recovered during a study of blood T cell repertoires in COVID-19. V gave up 5 bases and J gave up 4 bases; unmatched junction bases: 8. The length of the CDR3 is 15 residues. Germline V lookup: CDR1 LNHNV, CDR2 YYDKDF (reference sequence). The table lists this clone with a few counts. The protocol was immunoSEQ multiplex PCR, while the TCRdb copy is restricted to in-frame clones and leaves out a portion. The sample contains about 150,000 clones, approximately 80% of which appear only once. The chain employs TRBV15 and TRBJ1-2; 9 bases line up with TRBD1. This clonotype was obtained from a woman in her sixties or seventies with acute or convalescent COVID-19. The sequencing sample was made of peripheral blood. The CDR3: CATSSRTGAVYGYTF. Here the CDR3 DNA reads TGTGCCACCAGCTCCCGGACAGGGGCCGTCTATGGCTACACCTTC.